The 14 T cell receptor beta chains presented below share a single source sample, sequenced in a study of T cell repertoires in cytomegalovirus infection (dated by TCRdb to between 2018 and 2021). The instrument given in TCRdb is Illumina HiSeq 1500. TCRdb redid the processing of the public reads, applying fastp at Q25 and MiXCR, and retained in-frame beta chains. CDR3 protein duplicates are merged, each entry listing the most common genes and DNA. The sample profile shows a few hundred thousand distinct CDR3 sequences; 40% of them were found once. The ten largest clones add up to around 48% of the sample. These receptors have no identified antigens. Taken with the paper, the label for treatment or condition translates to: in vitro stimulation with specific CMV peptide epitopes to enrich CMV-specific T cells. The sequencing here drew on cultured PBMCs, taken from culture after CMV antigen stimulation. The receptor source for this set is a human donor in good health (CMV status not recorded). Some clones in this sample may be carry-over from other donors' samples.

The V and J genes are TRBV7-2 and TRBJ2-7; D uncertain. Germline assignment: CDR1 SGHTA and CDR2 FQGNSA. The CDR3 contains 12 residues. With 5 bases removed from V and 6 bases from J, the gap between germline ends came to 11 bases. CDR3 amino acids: CASSRNSAEQYF. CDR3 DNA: TGTGCCAGCAGCCGAAATAGTGCCGAGCAGTACTTC.

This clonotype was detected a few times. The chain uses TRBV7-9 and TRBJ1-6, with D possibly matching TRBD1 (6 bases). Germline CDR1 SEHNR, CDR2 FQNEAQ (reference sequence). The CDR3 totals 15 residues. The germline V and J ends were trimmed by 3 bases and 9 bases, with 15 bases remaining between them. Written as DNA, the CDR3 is TGTGCCAGCAGCTTGGAAGGGGGGAGCGTTTCACCCCTCCACTTT. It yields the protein CASSLEGGSVSPLHF.

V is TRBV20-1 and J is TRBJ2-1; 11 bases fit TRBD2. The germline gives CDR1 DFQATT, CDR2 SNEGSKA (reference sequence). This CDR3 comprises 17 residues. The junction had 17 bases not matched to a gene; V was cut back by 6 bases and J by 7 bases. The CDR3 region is CSADTRLLAGVTNEQFF. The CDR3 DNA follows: TGCAGTGCCGACACGCGTCTACTAGCGGGAGTTACGAATGAGCAGTTCTTC.

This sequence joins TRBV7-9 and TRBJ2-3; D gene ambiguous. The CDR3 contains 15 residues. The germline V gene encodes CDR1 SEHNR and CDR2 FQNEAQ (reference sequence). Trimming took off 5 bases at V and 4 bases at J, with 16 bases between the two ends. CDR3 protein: CASSHRRVGPDTQYF. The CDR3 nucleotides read TGTGCCAGCAGCCACCGTCGGGTTGGCCCAGATACGCAGTATTTT.

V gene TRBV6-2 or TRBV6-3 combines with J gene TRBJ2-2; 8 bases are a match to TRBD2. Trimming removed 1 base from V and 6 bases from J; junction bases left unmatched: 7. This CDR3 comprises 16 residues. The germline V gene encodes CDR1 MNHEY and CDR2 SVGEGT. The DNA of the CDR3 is TGTGCCAGCAGTTACTGGATGGCGGGAGGAGCCGGGGAGCTGTTTTTT. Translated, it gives CASSYWMAGGAGELFF.

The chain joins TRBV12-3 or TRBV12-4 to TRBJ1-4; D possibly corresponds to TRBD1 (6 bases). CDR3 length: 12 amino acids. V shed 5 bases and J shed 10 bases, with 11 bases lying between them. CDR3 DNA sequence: TGTGCCAGCAGTCCGTACAGGGTAAAACTGTTTTTT. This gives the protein CASSPYRVKLFF.

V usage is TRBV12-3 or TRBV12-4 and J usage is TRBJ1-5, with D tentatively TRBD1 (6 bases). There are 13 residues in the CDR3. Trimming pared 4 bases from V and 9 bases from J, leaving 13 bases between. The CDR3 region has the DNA TGTGCCAGCAGTTCGACAGGATTCACGCCCCAGCATTTT. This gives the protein CASSSTGFTPQHF.

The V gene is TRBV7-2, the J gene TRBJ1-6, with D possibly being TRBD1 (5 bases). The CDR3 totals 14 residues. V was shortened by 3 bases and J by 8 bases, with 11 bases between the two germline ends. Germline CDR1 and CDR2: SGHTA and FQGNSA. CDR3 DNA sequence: TGTGCCAGCAGCTTGCAATGGGGGGATTCACCCCTCCACTTT. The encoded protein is CASSLQWGDSPLHF.

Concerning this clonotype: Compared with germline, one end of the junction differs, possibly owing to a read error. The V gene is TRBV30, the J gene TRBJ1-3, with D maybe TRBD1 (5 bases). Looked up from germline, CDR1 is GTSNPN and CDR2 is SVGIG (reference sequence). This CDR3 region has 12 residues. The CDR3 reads CAWSIGGSTIYF. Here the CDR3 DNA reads TGTGCCTGGAGTATTGGGGGAAGCACCATATATTTT.

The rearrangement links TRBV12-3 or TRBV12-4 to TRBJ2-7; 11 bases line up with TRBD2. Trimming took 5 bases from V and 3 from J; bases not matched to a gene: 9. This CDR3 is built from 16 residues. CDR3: CASSPSRLAGNYEQYF. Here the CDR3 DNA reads TGTGCCAGCAGTCCATCCCGACTAGCGGGGAACTACGAGCAGTACTTC.

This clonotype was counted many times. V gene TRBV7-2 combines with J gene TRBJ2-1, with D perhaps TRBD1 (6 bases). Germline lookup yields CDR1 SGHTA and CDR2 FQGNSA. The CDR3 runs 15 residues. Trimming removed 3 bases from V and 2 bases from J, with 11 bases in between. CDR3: CASSFSTGTYNEQFF. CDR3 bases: TGTGCCAGCAGCTTCTCGACAGGTACCTACAATGAGCAGTTCTTC.

For the CDR3, the DNA is TGTGCCAGCGGGCAGGGGTCGGGCTACACCTTC. It translates to CASGQGSGYTF. V and J are TRBV2 and TRBJ1-2; tentatively, D is TRBD1 (6 bases). The CDR3 has 11 amino acids. Germline V gene lookup returns CDR1 SNHLY and CDR2 FYNNEI. The V and J ends lost 8 bases and 8 bases respectively, with 12 bases between them.

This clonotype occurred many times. Here the CDR3 reads CASTLAGVSDGETQYF. CDR3 coding DNA: TGTGCCAGCACCCTAGCGGGAGTGTCCGACGGGGAGACCCAGTACTTC. This chain links TRBV7-2 with TRBJ2-5, with TRBD2 matching over 10 bases. The trim removed 7 bases at V and 5 bases at J, leaving 13 bases unmatched. The germline V gene encodes CDR1 SGHTA and CDR2 FQGNSA. The length of the CDR3 is 16 residues.

In DNA, the CDR3 is TGCAGCGTGGCCGGCGTTGACCGATCGGGGCAGTTCTTC. It codes for CSVAGVDRSGQFF. The chain has TRBV29-1 and TRBJ2-1; D call uncertain. The CDR3 has 13 amino acids. Germline-derived CDR1 and CDR2 are SQVTM and ANQGSEA. The ends were cut back, 6 bases at V and 12 bases at J, with 21 bases in the middle.